This is a list of T cell receptor beta chains from one sample in a study of T cell changes during pregnancy in multiple sclerosis. Some clones are missing from TCRdb's copy, which holds only in-frame ones; the method was immunoSEQ multiplex PCR. The sample yields some 110,000 clones, around 90% seen once. The sequencing used peripheral blood, collected after pregnancy. The receptors were gathered from a female donor with multiple sclerosis, enrolled in a pregnancy study. The CDR3 runs from the conserved cysteine through the conserved F or W. A D gene is named only where the DNA matches it firmly. Not all rows give a size; the values are once, few, many and, for expanded clones, a class.

size	V	D	J	CDR3	DNA
-	TRBV5-1	-	TRBJ1-1	CASSPGRGGNTEAFF	TGCGCCAGCAGCCCCGGGAGGGGGGGGAACACTGAAGCTTTCTTT
-	TRBV9	TRBD1	TRBJ1-5	CASSEGQGLSNQPQHF	TGTGCCAGCAGCGAGGGACAGGGTTTAAGCAATCAGCCCCAGCATTTT
-	TRBV30	-	TRBJ1-2	CACTQASDYGYTF	TGTGCCTGTACACAGGCCTCGGACTATGGCTACACCTTC
-	TRBV6-5	-	TRBJ2-7	CASSYSMGDEQYF	TGTGCCAGCAGTTACTCTATGGGCGACGAGCAGTACTTC
-	TRBV5-1	-	TRBJ1-1	CASSFGGLDTEAFF	TGCGCCAGCAGCTTCGGGGGGCTGGACACTGAAGCTTTCTTT
-	TRBV6-4	TRBD1	TRBJ2-3	CASSDIQGADTQYF	TGTGCCAGCAGTGACATACAGGGGGCAGATACGCAGTATTTT
-	TRBV5-1	-	TRBJ2-3	CASSLADGGAPDTQYF	TGCGCCAGCAGCTTGGCCGACGGGGGAGCTCCAGATACGCAGTATTTT
-	TRBV6-1	TRBD2	TRBJ2-7	CASSGRGGRALEQYF	TGTGCCAGCAGTGGAAGGGGCGGGAGGGCCCTCGAGCAGTACTTC
-	TRBV19	TRBD1	TRBJ1-4	CASRSVTGGSEKLFF	TGTGCCAGTAGAAGTGTGACAGGGGGTAGTGAAAAACTGTTTTTT
-	TRBV29-1	TRBD1	TRBJ1-4	CAQWGQGSSGVEKLFF	TGCGCCCAGTGGGGACAGGGCTCCTCGGGAGTTGAAAAACTGTTTTTT
-	TRBV19	-	TRBJ2-7	CASSRAGPFYEQYF	TGTGCCAGTAGTCGGGCGGGCCCTTTCTACGAGCAGTACTTC
-	TRBV9	-	TRBJ2-5	CASSVRGAQGPQETQYF	TGTGCCAGCAGCGTAAGGGGAGCCCAGGGGCCCCAAGAGACCCAGTACTTC
-	TRBV18	TRBD1	TRBJ1-1	CASSSGQGEAFF	TGTGCCAGCTCTTCGGGACAGGGAGAAGCTTTCTTT
-	TRBV5-1	-	TRBJ1-6	CASSLRQPDSPLHF	TGCGCCAGCAGCCTCAGACAGCCCGATTCACCCCTCCACTTT
-	TRBV7-8	-	TRBJ2-5	CASSSWRAQETQYF	TGTGCCAGCAGCTCCTGGAGGGCACAAGAGACCCAGTACTTC
-	TRBV11-2	-	TRBJ1-2	CASSSPVLPNYGYTF	TGTGCCAGCAGCTCCCCGGTCCTTCCTAACTATGGCTACACCTTC
-	TRBV5-4	TRBD2	TRBJ2-6	CASSKGLAGSSGANVLTF	TGTGCCAGCAGCAAGGGACTAGCGGGAAGCTCTGGGGCCAACGTCCTGACTTTC
-	TRBV6-1	-	TRBJ2-3	CASSDRFTDTQYF	TGTGCCAGCAGTGACAGATTCACAGATACGCAGTATTTT
-	TRBV5-4	TRBD2	TRBJ2-7	CASRPTSGSYEQYF	TGTGCCAGCAGGCCGACTAGCGGGAGCTACGAGCAGTACTTC
-	TRBV19	-	TRBJ1-1	CASSRRNKGGTEAFF	TGTGCCAGTAGTCGTCGCAATAAAGGAGGCACTGAAGCTTTCTTT
-	TRBV10-3	-	TRBJ1-2	CAISESSTGQGLGYTF	TGTGCCATCAGTGAGTCGTCAACAGGTCAGGGACTCGGCTACACCTTC
-	TRBV27	-	TRBJ2-4	CASSFSSARAGDTNIQYF	TGTGCCAGCAGTTTTAGTTCGGCGAGGGCAGGGGATACAAACATTCAGTACTTC
-	TRBV18	TRBD2	TRBJ2-3	CASSPPLLAGGADTQYF	TGTGCCAGCTCACCACCTCTTCTAGCGGGAGGGGCAGATACGCAGTATTTT
-	TRBV4-1	TRBD2	TRBJ2-2	CASSQDLSSGYTGELFF	TGCGCCAGCAGCCAAGATCTATCTAGCGGGTACACCGGGGAGCTGTTTTTT
-	TRBV10-3	-	TRBJ2-7	CAIRRTDYEQYF	TGTGCCATCAGGAGGACAGACTACGAGCAGTACTTC
-	TRBV5-1	-	TRBJ2-7	CASSLSHDYEQYF	TGCGCCAGCAGCTTAAGCCACGACTACGAGCAGTACTTC
-	TRBV15	-	TRBJ2-7	CATSRVGGATYEQYF	TGTGCCACCAGCAGAGTTGGTGGGGCCACCTACGAGCAGTACTTC
few	TRBV10-3	-	TRBJ1-1	CAINIRPGLSNTEAFF	TGTGCCATTAACATTAGACCGGGACTCTCGAACACTGAAGCTTTCTTT
-	TRBV27	-	TRBJ2-7	CASSLGRGISGHSYEQYF	TGTGCCAGCAGTTTGGGGCGCGGGATTTCGGGGCACTCCTACGAGCAGTACTTC
-	TRBV30	-	TRBJ2-2	CAWSVGEGLFF	TGTGCCTGGAGTGTAGGGGAAGGGCTGTTTTTT
-	TRBV19	TRBD1	TRBJ1-1	CASSQNRGQEAFF	TGTGCCAGTAGTCAGAACAGGGGGCAAGAGGCTTTCTTT
-	TRBV6-5	-	TRBJ2-2	CASRGPNTGELFF	TGTGCCAGCCGAGGGCCGAACACCGGGGAGCTGTTTTTT
-	TRBV6-1	TRBD1	TRBJ2-3	CASSKGTAGSTDTQYF	TGTGCCAGCAGTAAAGGGACAGCAGGATCCACAGATACGCAGTATTTT
-	TRBV5-1	TRBD1	TRBJ1-2	CASSLVRRDSYGYTF	TGCGCCAGCAGCTTGGTGCGACGGGACAGCTATGGCTACACCTTC
-	TRBV28	TRBD1	TRBJ1-1	CASSLPPGQGEAFF	TGTGCCAGCAGTCTTCCTCCGGGACAGGGAGAAGCTTTCTTT
-	TRBV4-1	TRBD2	TRBJ2-1	CASSPQRERSEQFF	TGCGCCAGCAGCCCTCAGCGGGAAAGGAGTGAGCAGTTCTTC
-	TRBV5-4	-	TRBJ1-2	CASSLARPEDGYTF	TGTGCCAGCAGCTTGGCGCGGCCTGAGGATGGCTACACCTTC
few	TRBV6-6	-	TRBJ2-1	CASSPAEYNEQFF	TGTGCCAGCAGCCCCGCGGAATACAATGAGCAGTTCTTC
-	TRBV4-1	-	TRBJ1-1	CASSQLTGGGDTEAFF	TGCGCCAGCAGCCAACTAACAGGAGGGGGGGACACTGAAGCTTTCTTT
-	TRBV10-3	TRBD2	TRBJ2-2	CAIGLARNTGELFF	TGTGCCATTGGACTAGCGAGGAACACCGGGGAGCTGTTTTTT
-	TRBV25-1	-	TRBJ2-7	CASSELGGTTYEQYF	TGTGCCAGCAGTGAATTAGGAGGAACCACCTACGAGCAGTACTTC
-	TRBV9	TRBD1	TRBJ1-4	CASSPRQGGEKLFF	TGTGCCAGCAGCCCCCGACAGGGGGGTGAAAAACTGTTTTTT
-	TRBV6-6	-	TRBJ1-5	CASSPTLQAGQPQHF	TGTGCCAGCAGTCCAACTTTACAGGCGGGACAGCCCCAGCATTTT
-	TRBV9	TRBD1	TRBJ1-5	CASSRTGDDSNQPQHF	TGTGCCAGCAGCCGGACAGGGGACGATAGCAATCAGCCCCAGCATTTT
-	TRBV7-2	-	TRBJ1-1	CASSLVHGVNTEAFF	TGTGCCAGCAGCTTAGTCCACGGAGTGAACACTGAAGCTTTCTTT
-	TRBV4-1	TRBD2	TRBJ2-7	CASSQVQRETYEQYF	TGCGCCAGCAGCCAAGTCCAGCGGGAGACCTACGAGCAGTACTTC
-	TRBV30	-	TRBJ2-1	CAWSGGKNEQFF	TGTGCCTGGAGCGGAGGAAAGAATGAGCAGTTCTTC
-	TRBV11-1	-	TRBJ2-1	CASSPYNEQFF	TGTGCCAGCAGCCCATACAATGAGCAGTTCTTC
-	TRBV28	TRBD2	TRBJ2-3	CASSSILAPQYF	TGTGCCAGCAGTTCCATACTAGCGCCGCAGTATTTT
-	TRBV27	-	TRBJ1-4	CASSPNKWGEGGRATNEKLFF	TGTGCCAGCAGCCCAAACAAGTGGGGGGAAGGCGGACGGGCGACTAATGAAAAACTGTTTTTT
-	TRBV7-3	TRBD1	TRBJ2-5	CASSSGTGEIQETQYF	TGTGCCAGCAGCTCAGGGACAGGGGAGATCCAAGAGACCCAGTACTTC
few	TRBV28	-	TRBJ2-7	CASSLLRGAYEQYF	TGTGCCAGCAGTTTATTGCGGGGAGCCTACGAGCAGTACTTC
-	TRBV27	TRBD1	TRBJ1-1	CASSWTGGNTEAFF	TGTGCCAGCAGTTGGACAGGGGGGAACACTGAAGCTTTCTTT